This T cell receptor (beta chain) was sequenced in a study of identical twins. Study outcomes and limitations: Beta clonotypes that were abundant in cord blood contained fewer insertions, a pattern absent from memory repertoires.

Unique molecular identifiers were present on the cDNA, which also gained a universal primer site by template switching. TCRdb passed the 5' RACE reads through MiXCR, listing each CDR3 protein once. Among fewer than 900,000 distinct CDR3 sequences, about 20% were seen once, and the ten largest hold 4.3%. Per the germline V gene, CDR1 is DFQATT and CDR2 is SNEGSKA (reference sequence). Trimming took 1 base from V and 9 from J; bases not matched to a gene: 7. The CDR3 spans 14 residues. The sample holds a few counts of this clonotype. Its cognate antigen is unknown. The sample was also reused in another study, on T cells expressing NK-cell markers.

The chain links TRBV20-1 to TRBJ2-1; 9 nucleotides align to TRBD2. This sequence was found in a young woman in good health. The sample consisted of PBMCs. DNA for the CDR3: TGCAGTGCTAGAGGTCTAGCGGGAAGGAGTGAGCAGTTCTTC. It yields the protein CSARGLAGRSEQFF.